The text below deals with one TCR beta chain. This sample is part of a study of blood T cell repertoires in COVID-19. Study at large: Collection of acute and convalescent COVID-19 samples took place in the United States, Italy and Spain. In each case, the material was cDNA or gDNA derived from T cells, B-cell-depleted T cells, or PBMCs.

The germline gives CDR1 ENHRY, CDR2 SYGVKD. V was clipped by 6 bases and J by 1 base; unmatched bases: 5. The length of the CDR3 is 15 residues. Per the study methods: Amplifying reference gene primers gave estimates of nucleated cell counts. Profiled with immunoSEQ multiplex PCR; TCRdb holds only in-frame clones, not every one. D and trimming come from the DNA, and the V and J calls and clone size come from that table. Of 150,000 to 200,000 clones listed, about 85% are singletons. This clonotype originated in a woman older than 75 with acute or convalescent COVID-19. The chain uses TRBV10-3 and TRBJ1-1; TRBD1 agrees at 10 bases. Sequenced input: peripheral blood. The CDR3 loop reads CAISSGTGANTEAFF. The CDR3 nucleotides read TGTGCCATCAGCTCCGGGACAGGGGCGAACACTGAAGCTTTCTTT.